The rows below give T cell receptor beta chains drawn from one sample of a study of CD8 T cells in Susac syndrome. MiXCR was run by TCRdb on the immunoSEQ multiplex PCR reads, yielding one entry per CDR3 protein. Among approximately 130,000 distinct CDR3 sequences listed, approximately 89% were seen once. Source material: CD8+ T cells from PBMCs. The receptors stem from a human donor with multiple sclerosis. Both conserved end residues are part of each CDR3. The D gene is left open where the match is weak. A clone size is listed for some rows: how often the clone was seen (once, few, many), or a class if it is expanded.

abundance	v_gene	len	d_gene	j_gene	CDR3aa	CDR3nt
NA	TRBV2	13	TRBD2	TRBJ2-1	CASKPGLENEQFF	TGTGCCAGCAAGCCGGGACTAGAAAATGAGCAGTTCTTC
NA	TRBV13	15	NA	TRBJ2-3	CASSPSAGTTDTQYF	TGTGCCAGCAGCCCCTCGGCCGGAACAACAGATACGCAGTATTTT
NA	TRBV4-1	16	NA	TRBJ2-3	CASSQDPGFGTDTQYF	TGCGCCAGCAGCCAAGACCCAGGGTTCGGCACAGATACGCAGTATTTT
NA	TRBV3-1	12	NA	TRBJ1-1	CASSRPSTEAFF	TGTGCCAGCAGCCGTCCTTCCACTGAAGCTTTCTTT
NA	TRBV27	16	TRBD1	TRBJ2-5	CASSSETGGEGETQYF	TGTGCCAGCAGTTCTGAGACAGGGGGCGAGGGAGAGACCCAGTACTTC
NA	TRBV19	15	TRBD1	TRBJ2-3	CASSPDRVGADTQYF	TGTGCCAGTAGTCCAGACAGGGTTGGCGCAGATACGCAGTATTTT
few	TRBV5-1	13	NA	TRBJ2-2	CASSLAGGRELFF	TGCGCCAGCAGCTTGGCCGGGGGCAGGGAGCTGTTTTTT
NA	TRBV30	11	NA	TRBJ1-2	CAWSREYGYTF	TGTGCCTGGAGTAGAGAGTATGGCTACACCTTC
few	TRBV5-6	15	TRBD1	TRBJ1-2	CASSFGQGAGYGYTF	TGTGCCAGCAGCTTCGGACAGGGGGCGGGCTATGGCTACACCTTC
NA	TRBV12-3/TRBV12-4	14	NA	TRBJ1-1	CASSFSGGGTEAFF	TGTGCCAGCAGTTTTTCTGGCGGTGGCACTGAAGCTTTCTTT
NA	TRBV12-3/TRBV12-4	16	TRBD2	TRBJ2-5	CASSSSGSAPQETQYF	TGTGCCAGCAGTTCTAGCGGGAGTGCCCCACAAGAGACCCAGTACTTC